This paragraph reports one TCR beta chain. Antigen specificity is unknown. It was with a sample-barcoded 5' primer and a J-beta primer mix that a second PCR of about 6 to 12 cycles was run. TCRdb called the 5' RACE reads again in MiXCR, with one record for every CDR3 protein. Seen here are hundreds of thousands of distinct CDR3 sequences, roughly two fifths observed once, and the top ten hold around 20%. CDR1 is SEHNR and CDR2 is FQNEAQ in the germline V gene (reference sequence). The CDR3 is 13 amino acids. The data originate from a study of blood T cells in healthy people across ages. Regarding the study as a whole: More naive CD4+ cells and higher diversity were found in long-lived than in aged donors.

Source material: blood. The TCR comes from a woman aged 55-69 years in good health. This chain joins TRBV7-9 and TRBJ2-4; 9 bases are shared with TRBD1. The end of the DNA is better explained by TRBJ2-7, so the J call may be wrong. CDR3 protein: CASSWTGEDEQYF. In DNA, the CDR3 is TGTGCCAGCAGCTGGACAGGGGAGGACGAGCAGTACTTC.